This TCR beta chain was sequenced during a study of PD-L1 blockade in urothelial cancer. As for the study in general: Blood samples had a median of approximately 150,000 T cells, just under 85,000 unique TCRs, and clonality approximately 0.085.

In germline, CDR1 is MNHEY, CDR2 SMNVEV (reference sequence). The CDR3 spans 13 residues. After removal of 5 bases from V and 9 bases from J, the junction contained 9 bases not matched to a gene. Profiled with immunoSEQ multiplex PCR; TCRdb holds only in-frame clones, not every one. Of 35,000 to 45,000 clones in the sample, around four fifths are singletons; the top ten hold roughly a sixth. The rearrangement uses TRBV27 and TRBJ1-1, with TRBD1 matching over 7 bases. This receptor was obtained from a man in his sixties with urothelial cancer. The sample consisted of PBMCs, taken around atezolizumab (anti-PD-L1) treatment. The CDR3 here is CASSPTWDRQAFF. DNA for the CDR3: TGTGCCAGCAGTCCTACATGGGACAGACAAGCTTTCTTT.